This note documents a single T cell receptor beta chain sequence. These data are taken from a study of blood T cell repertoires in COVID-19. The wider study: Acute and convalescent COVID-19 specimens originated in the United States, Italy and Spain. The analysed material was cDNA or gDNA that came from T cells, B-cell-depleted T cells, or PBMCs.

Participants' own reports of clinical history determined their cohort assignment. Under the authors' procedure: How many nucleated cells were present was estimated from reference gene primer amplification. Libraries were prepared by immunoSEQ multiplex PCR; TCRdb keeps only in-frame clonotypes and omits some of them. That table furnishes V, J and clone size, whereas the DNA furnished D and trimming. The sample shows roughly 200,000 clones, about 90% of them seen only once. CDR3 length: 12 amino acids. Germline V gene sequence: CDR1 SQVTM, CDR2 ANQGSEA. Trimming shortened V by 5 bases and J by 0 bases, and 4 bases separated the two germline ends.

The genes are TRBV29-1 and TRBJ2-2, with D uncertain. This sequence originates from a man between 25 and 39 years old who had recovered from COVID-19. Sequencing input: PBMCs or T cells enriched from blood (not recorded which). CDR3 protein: CSVHTNTGELFF. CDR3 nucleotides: TGCAGCGTTCACACGAACACCGGGGAGCTGTTTTTT.